What follows describes a single TCR beta chain. Sequencing used immunoSEQ multiplex PCR; TCRdb keeps in-frame clones, though not all of them. The table shows some 57,000 clones, with about 90% occurring only once. This specimen comes from a study of OX40 agonist ivuxolimab in advanced cancers. Study as a whole: Cancers in dose escalation were hepatocellular, melanoma, renal cell and head and neck.

The CDR3 spans 15 residues. Germline V gives CDR1 MNHEY, CDR2 SMNVEV (reference sequence). V shed 2 bases and J shed 7 bases, with 12 bases lying between them. This chain joins TRBV27 and TRBJ1-6, with D hard to call. The sequence derives from an adult with an advanced solid tumor such as melanoma, head and neck, liver or kidney cancer. Sequenced material: CD4+ or CD8+ T cells sorted from blood, taken in a trial of the OX40 agonist ivuxolimab. In DNA form, the CDR3 reads TGTGCCAGCAGTTTAGGCAACCCTGGGAATTCACCCCTCCACTTT. It translates to CASSLGNPGNSPLHF.